The rows below give T cell receptor beta chains drawn from one sample of a study of blood T cell repertoires in COVID-19. Assay used: immunoSEQ multiplex PCR; TCRdb lists only in-frame clones, some missing. This table holds about 250,000 clones, 75% to 90% found once. Sample: PBMCs or T cells enriched from blood (not recorded which). Receptor source: a young woman who had recovered from COVID-19. CDR3s include the opening cysteine and the closing phenylalanine or tryptophan. A D gene is named only where the DNA matches it firmly. Clone sizes are given selectively: once, few, many, or a class where the clone is expanded.

>TRBV9|TRBJ1-3|-|-
TGTGCCAGCAGCGTGGCCGCGGGGTCCTCTGGAAACACCATATATTTT
CASSVAAGSSGNTIYF
>TRBV2|TRBJ1-5|-|-
TGTGCCAGCAGTGGGAGGGCTGATCAGCCCCAGCATTTT
CASSGRADQPQHF
>TRBV12-3/TRBV12-4|TRBJ1-2|TRBD1|-
TGTGCCAGTAGAGACAGGGACGGCTACACCTTC
CASRDRDGYTF
>TRBV5-1|TRBJ1-1|-|-
TGCGCCAGCAGTTACGGACAGATTTTTTCCGAAGCTTTCTTT
CASSYGQIFSEAFF
>TRBV19|TRBJ1-1|-|-
TGTGCCAGTAGTATTGCGGGGAGAGGGACTGAAGCTTTCTTT
CASSIAGRGTEAFF
>TRBV30|TRBJ1-2|-|-
TGTGCCTGGAATTCAGCGTCTAACTATGGCTACACCTTC
CAWNSASNYGYTF
>TRBV10-2|TRBJ2-7|-|-
TGCGCCAGCAGACCACAGGTTTACGAGCAGTACTTC
CASRPQVYEQYF
>TRBV24-1|TRBJ2-3|-|-
TGTGCCACCGGCCCGTCAGGGCGCACAGATACGCAGTATTTT
CATGPSGRTDTQYF
>TRBV10-1|TRBJ1-1|-|-
TGCGCCAGCAGTGGGGGAGGCACTGAAGCTTTCTTT
CASSGGGTEAFF
>TRBV7-6|TRBJ2-1|TRBD2|-
TGTGCCAGCAGTTCTAGCGGGGGCCCCTACAATGAGCAGTTCTTC
CASSSSGGPYNEQFF
>TRBV9|TRBJ2-4|-|-
TGTGCCAGCAGCCCCGGGACAGGGGGGAGCGGGAGGGCCCGAAACATTCAGTACTTC
CASSPGTGGSGRARNIQYF
>TRBV9|TRBJ1-2|-|-
TGTGCCAGCAGCGTAGAGTCAGGATTGAGCTATGGCTACACCTTC
CASSVESGLSYGYTF
>TRBV24-1|TRBJ1-4|TRBD1|-
TGTGCCACCAGTGATAGAGGACAGGGCGAAAAACTGTTTTTT
CATSDRGQGEKLFF
>TRBV19|TRBJ2-1|TRBD2|-
TGTGCCAGTAGTACTAGCGGGGGGACCCCTCCCTACAATGAGCAGTTCTTC
CASSTSGGTPPYNEQFF
>TRBV11-3|TRBJ2-2|-|-
TGTGCCAGCAGCTTAGGGCAGACAGGCGGGGAGCTGTTTTTT
CASSLGQTGGELFF
>TRBV5-1|TRBJ2-2|TRBD2|-
TGCGCCAGCAGCTTGGATCAGCGGGGACCCACCGGGGAGCTGTTTTTT
CASSLDQRGPTGELFF
>TRBV19|TRBJ2-7|-|few
TGTGCCAGTAGTTGGGGCGGCTCCTACGAGCAGTACTTC
CASSWGGSYEQYF
>TRBV2|TRBJ2-2|TRBD2|-
TGTGCCAGCAGTGAATCGGGAGGGAGCACCGGGGAGCTGTTTTTT
CASSESGGSTGELFF
>TRBV11-2|TRBJ2-5|-|-
TGTGCCAGCAGCGCAGGGCTTCGGGAGACCCAGTACTTC
CASSAGLRETQYF
>TRBV28|TRBJ2-7|-|-
TGTGCCAGCAGTTCCCGCCAGTTCTCCTACGAGCAGTACTTC
CASSSRQFSYEQYF
>TRBV3-1/TRBV3-2|TRBJ2-1|-|-
TGTGCCAGCAGCCAAGATGCAGCGAGCTCCTACAATGAGCAGTTCTTC
CASSQDAASSYNEQFF
>TRBV7-8|TRBJ2-1|-|-
TGTGCCAGCAGCTTAAGGGCCGGGGGATTCGTGGGAAATGAGCAGTTCTTC
CASSLRAGGFVGNEQFF
>TRBV6-2/TRBV6-3|TRBJ2-5|-|many
TGTGCCAGCAGTCGACAGGAACAAGAGACCCAGTACTTC
CASSRQEQETQYF
>TRBV9|TRBJ2-1|TRBD2|-
TGTGCCAGCACCCTGCGGGCTAGCGGACCCTACAATGAGCAGTTCTTC
CASTLRASGPYNEQFF
>TRBV5-1|TRBJ2-1|-|-
TGCGCCAGCCGCGGGAACTACAATGAGCAGTTCTTC
CASRGNYNEQFF
>TRBV9|TRBJ1-5|TRBD1|-
TGTGCCAGCAGCGTAGATCCGACAGGGGGTCAGCCCCAGCATTTT
CASSVDPTGGQPQHF
>TRBV12-3/TRBV12-4|TRBJ1-1|-|-
TGTGCCAGCAGTTTTGGAGGTCCAGCTTTCTTT
CASSFGGPAFF
>TRBV12-2|TRBJ2-7|-|once
TGTGCAAGTCGCTTATCAACGGGGACTAGCTCCTACGAGCAGTACTTC
CASRLSTGTSSYEQYF
>TRBV11-2|TRBJ2-2|-|-
TGTGCCAGCAGCTTGGTCAGGGCGACCGGGGAGCTGTTTTTT
CASSLVRATGELFF
>TRBV5-6|TRBJ2-1|TRBD2|-
TGTGCCAGCAGCTGGGGGACTAGCGGTGCTAGGAATGAGCAGTTCTTC
CASSWGTSGARNEQFF
>TRBV2|TRBJ1-5|TRBD1|-
TGTGCCAGCAGGCTGGGACAGCTCAATCAGCCCCAGCATTTT
CASRLGQLNQPQHF
>TRBV11-2|TRBJ2-7|-|-
TGTGCCAGCAGCTTAGGGCAGGCGAGCTCCTACGAGCAGTACTTC
CASSLGQASSYEQYF
>TRBV9|TRBJ1-4|-|-
TGTGCCAGCAGCGTAGCTATCGGATACGGGGAAAAACTGTTTTTT
CASSVAIGYGEKLFF
>TRBV11-2|TRBJ1-6|TRBD1|-
TGTGCCAGCCGAGGGGACAGGAGAAATTCACCCCTCCACTTT
CASRGDRRNSPLHF
>TRBV29-1|TRBJ2-1|TRBD1|-
TGCAGCCACTCCCCGGGACAGGGGTACAATGAGCAGTTCTTC
CSHSPGQGYNEQFF
>TRBV27|TRBJ1-2|-|-
TGTGCCAGCAGTTTGGCGGGGGATGGCTACACCTTC
CASSLAGDGYTF
>TRBV28|TRBJ2-2|-|-
TGTGCCGTGGGGACACCTAACACCGGGGAGCTGTTTTTT
CAVGTPNTGELFF
>TRBV2|TRBJ1-1|-|-
TGTGCCAGCAGTCAAGAACGACAGCCACCGGACACTGAAGCTTTCTTT
CASSQERQPPDTEAFF
>TRBV4-2|TRBJ1-6|TRBD1|-
TGTGCCAGCAGCGCGGGTCGGACAGGGGGTAATTCACCCCTCCACTTT
CASSAGRTGGNSPLHF
>TRBV27|TRBJ1-4|TRBD1|once
TGTGCCAGCAAGATATGGACAGGGGCCGGGGAAAAACTGTTTTTT
CASKIWTGAGEKLFF
>TRBV9|TRBJ1-2|TRBD1|-
TGTGCCAGCAGCGGACAGGGGATTTCCGACTATGGCTACACCTTC
CASSGQGISDYGYTF
>TRBV30|TRBJ1-2|-|once
TGTGCCTGGTCCAGGGAGGGCTACGGCTACACCTTC
CAWSREGYGYTF
>TRBV4-1|TRBJ1-1|-|-
TGCGCCAGCAGCCAAGATCCGTCGCAGGACACTGAAGCTTTCTTT
CASSQDPSQDTEAFF
>TRBV7-3|TRBJ2-3|-|-
TGTGCCAGCAGCTTAGGGGCTACAGATACGCAGTATTTT
CASSLGATDTQYF
>TRBV19|TRBJ2-2|TRBD2|-
TGTGCCAGTACCCCTCTCCGGACTAGCGGGTACACCGGGGAGCTGTTTTTT
CASTPLRTSGYTGELFF
>TRBV3-1/TRBV3-2|TRBJ2-4|-|-
TGTGCCAGCAGCCAACCGAGGGGGGCCAAAAACATTCAGTACTTC
CASSQPRGAKNIQYF
>TRBV3-1/TRBV3-2|TRBJ1-4|TRBD1|-
TGTGCCAGCAGCCAAGGGGACAGGTCCGTGGAAAAACTGTTTTTT
CASSQGDRSVEKLFF
>TRBV28|TRBJ2-7|TRBD1|-
TGTGCCAGCAGTTTGGAGTTGAGGGACAGAGCCTACGAGCAGTACTTC
CASSLELRDRAYEQYF
>TRBV4-1|TRBJ2-7|-|-
TGCGCCAGCAGCTCAGGATTCTCCTACGAGCAGTACTTC
CASSSGFSYEQYF
>TRBV5-1|TRBJ2-7|-|-
TGCGCCAGCAGCCGAGACAGAAGGTCTACCCCCCCATACTTC
CASSRDRRSTPPYF
>TRBV10-3|TRBJ2-3|-|few
TGTGCCATTAGGGTCCGGGGGGCGAGGGGCACAGATACGCAGTATTTT
CAIRVRGARGTDTQYF
>TRBV7-9|TRBJ1-2|-|-
TGTGCCAGCAGCCCTCCTTCGTCTACGGGGTATGGCTACACCTTC
CASSPPSSTGYGYTF
>TRBV5-6|TRBJ1-4|-|-
TGTGCCAGCCACTCCCCAGGGTTAAGTGAAAAACTGTTTTTT
CASHSPGLSEKLFF
>TRBV5-1|TRBJ1-1|-|-
TGCGCCAGCAGCCGCACAGGAAGAGGTGAAGCTTTCTTT
CASSRTGRGEAFF
>TRBV16|TRBJ1-2|-|-
TGTGCCAGCAGCCAGCAGGACAGCACCAACTATGGCTACACCTTC
CASSQQDSTNYGYTF
>TRBV19|TRBJ1-2|TRBD1|-
TGTGCCAGTAGCCAACCAAGTTTCAGGGGGCCCTATGGCTACACCTTC
CASSQPSFRGPYGYTF
>TRBV5-1|TRBJ2-7|-|-
TGCGCCAGCAGCACAGGACAGCCCAAGACCAACTACGAGCAGTACTTC
CASSTGQPKTNYEQYF